This T cell receptor beta chain is drawn from a study of T cells after yellow fever vaccination. Overall study findings and caveats: Any FACS-sorted repertoire could hold abundant clonotypes that contaminate it from the bulk population. In post-booster samples, most primary-vaccination clones reappeared (about 95% CD4, 70% to 90% CD8).

Germline loops: CDR1 KGHSH, CDR2 LQKENI. This CDR3 is built from 16 residues. Between the trimmed V and J ends, which lost 0 bases and 4 bases, there was a span of 13 bases. Template switching with 5'RACE generated the TCR cDNA and added a universal primer site and UMIs. TCRdb analysed the 5' RACE reads with MiXCR anew, one entry per CDR3 protein. The table records around 550,000 distinct CDR3 sequences, under 25% of them present only once. Only a few counts were recorded for this clonotype. The antigen remains undetermined. Sequences were derived from PBMCs, sampled 15 days after the yellow fever booster vaccination. This receptor was identified in a man aged 30-40 years who received the YFV17D yellow fever vaccine. This chain connects TRBV18 to TRBJ2-1; no clear D gene. The CDR3 DNA reads as TGTGCCAGCTCACCACCATCCATCAGCGCTTACAATGAGCAGTTCTTC. Amino acid sequence: CASSPPSISAYNEQFF.